This T cell receptor beta chain was obtained from a study of cytomegalovirus exposure and HLA in healthy donors. The study, taken as a whole, reports: The study flagged about 150 TCR beta chains as cytomegalovirus-associated.

Notes on this clone: The target antigen is unknown.

Primers included in the PCR were 60 Vbeta and 13 Jbeta primers. Repertoires were generated with immunoSEQ multiplex PCR, while TCRdb's copy carries only in-frame clones and drops some. The profile covers about 140,000 clones, with more than 75% appearing a single time and around an eighth taken by the ten largest. The CDR3 runs to 13 residues. The V gene's germline CDR1 is SGHRS and CDR2 YFSETQ. The germline V and J ends were trimmed by 0 bases and 0 bases, with 3 bases remaining between them. This TCR derives from a woman aged 40-49 years in good health and CMV-seronegative. The rearrangement links TRBV5-1 to TRBJ1-1, with D uncertain. Sequenced material: PBMCs. The CDR3 region is CASSLGVNTEAFF. CDR3 DNA: TGCGCCAGCAGCTTGGGAGTGAACACTGAAGCTTTCTTT.